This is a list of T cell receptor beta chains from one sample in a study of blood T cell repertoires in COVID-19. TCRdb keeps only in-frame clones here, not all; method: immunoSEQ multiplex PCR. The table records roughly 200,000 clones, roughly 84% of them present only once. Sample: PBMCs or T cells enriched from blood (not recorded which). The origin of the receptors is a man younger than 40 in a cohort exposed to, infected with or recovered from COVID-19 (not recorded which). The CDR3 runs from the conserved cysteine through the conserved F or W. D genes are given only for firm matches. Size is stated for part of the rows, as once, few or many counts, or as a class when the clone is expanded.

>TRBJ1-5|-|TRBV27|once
CASSSRGYSNQPQHF
TGTGCCAGCAGTTCCCGGGGGTATAGCAATCAGCCCCAGCATTTT
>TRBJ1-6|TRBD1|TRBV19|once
CASSTSGQAYNSPLHF
TGTGCCAGTAGTACGTCCGGACAGGCCTATAATTCACCCCTCCACTTT
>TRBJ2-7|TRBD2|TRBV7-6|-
CASSLGLAGLTSYEQYF
TGTGCCAGCAGCTTGGGGCTAGCGGGTCTCACCTCCTACGAGCAGTACTTC
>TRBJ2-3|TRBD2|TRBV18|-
CASSPPGGADTQYF
TGTGCCAGCTCACCACCGGGGGGGGCAGATACGCAGTATTTT
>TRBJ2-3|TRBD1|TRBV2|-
CASNAGQGRSDTQYF
TGTGCCAGCAACGCCGGACAGGGCAGGTCAGATACGCAGTATTTT
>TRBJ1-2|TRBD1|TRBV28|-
CASSFQQGHGYTF
TGTGCCAGCAGTTTTCAACAGGGGCATGGCTACACCTTC
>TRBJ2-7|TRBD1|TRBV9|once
CASSRTGSLDEQYF
TGTGCCAGCAGCAGGACAGGGAGCCTCGACGAGCAGTACTTC
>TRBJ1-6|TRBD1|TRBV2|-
CATVGDSSYNSPLHF
TGTGCCACAGTGGGGGACAGCTCCTATAATTCACCCCTCCACTTT
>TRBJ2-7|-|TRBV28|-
CASSTGGGGNGQYF
TGTGCCAGCAGTACAGGAGGAGGGGGCAACGGGCAGTACTTC
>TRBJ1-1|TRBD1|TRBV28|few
CASRTGDLNTEAFF
TGTGCCAGCCGGACAGGAGACTTGAACACTGAAGCTTTCTTT
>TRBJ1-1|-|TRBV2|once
CASSAGRWDTEAFF
TGTGCCAGCTCCGCGGGCAGGTGGGACACTGAAGCTTTCTTT
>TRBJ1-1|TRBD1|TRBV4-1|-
CASSSDRVLNTEAFF
TGCGCCAGCAGCTCCGACAGGGTTTTAAACACTGAAGCTTTCTTT